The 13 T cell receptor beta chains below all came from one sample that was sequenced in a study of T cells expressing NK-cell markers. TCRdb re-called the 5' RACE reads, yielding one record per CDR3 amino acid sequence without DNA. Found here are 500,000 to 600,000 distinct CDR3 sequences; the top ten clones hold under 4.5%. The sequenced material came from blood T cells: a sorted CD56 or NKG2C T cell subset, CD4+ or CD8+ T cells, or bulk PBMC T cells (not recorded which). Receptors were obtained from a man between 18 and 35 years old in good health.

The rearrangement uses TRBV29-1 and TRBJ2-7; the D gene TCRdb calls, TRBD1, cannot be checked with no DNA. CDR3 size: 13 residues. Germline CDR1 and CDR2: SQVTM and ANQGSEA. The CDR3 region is CSVSQGMGYEQYF.

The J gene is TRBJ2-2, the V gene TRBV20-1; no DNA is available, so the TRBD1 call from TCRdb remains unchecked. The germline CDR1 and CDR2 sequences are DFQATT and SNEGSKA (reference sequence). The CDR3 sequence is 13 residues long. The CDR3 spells CSASGGASGELFF.

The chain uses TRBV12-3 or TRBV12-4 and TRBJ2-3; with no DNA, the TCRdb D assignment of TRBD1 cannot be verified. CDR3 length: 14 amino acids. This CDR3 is CASRRQGVTDTQYF.

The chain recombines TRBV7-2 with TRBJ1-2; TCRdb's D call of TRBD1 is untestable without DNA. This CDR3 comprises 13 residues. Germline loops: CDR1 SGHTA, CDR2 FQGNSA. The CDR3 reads CASSVGTDYGYTF.

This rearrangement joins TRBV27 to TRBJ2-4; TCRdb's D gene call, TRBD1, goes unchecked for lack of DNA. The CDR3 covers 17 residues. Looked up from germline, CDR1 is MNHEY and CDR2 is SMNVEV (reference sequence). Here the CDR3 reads CASSLWGDRIAKNIQYF.

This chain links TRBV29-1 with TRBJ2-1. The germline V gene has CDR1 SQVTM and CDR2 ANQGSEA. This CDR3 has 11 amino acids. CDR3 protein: CSGLVGNEQFF.

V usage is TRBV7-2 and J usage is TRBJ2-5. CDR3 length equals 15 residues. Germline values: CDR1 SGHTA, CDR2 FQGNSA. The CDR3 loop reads CASSKLRRSQETQYF. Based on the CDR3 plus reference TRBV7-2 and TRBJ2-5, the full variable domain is GAGVSQSPSNKVTEKGKDVELRCDPISGHTALYWYRQSLGQGLEFLIYFQGNSAPDKSGLPSDRFSAERTGGSVSTLTIQRTQQEDSAVYLCASSKLRRSQETQYFGPGTRLLVL.

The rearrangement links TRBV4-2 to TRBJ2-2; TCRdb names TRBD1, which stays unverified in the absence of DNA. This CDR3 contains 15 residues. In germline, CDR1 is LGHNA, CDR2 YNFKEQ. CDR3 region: CASSQETGHTGELFF.

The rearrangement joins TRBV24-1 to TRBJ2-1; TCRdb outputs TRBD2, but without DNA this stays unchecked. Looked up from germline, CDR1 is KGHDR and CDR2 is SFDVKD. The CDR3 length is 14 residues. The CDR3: CATSDPGLGDEQFF.

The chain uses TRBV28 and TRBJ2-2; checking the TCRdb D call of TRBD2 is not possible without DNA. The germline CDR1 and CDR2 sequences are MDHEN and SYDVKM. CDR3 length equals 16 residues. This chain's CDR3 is CASTLERARNTGELFF.

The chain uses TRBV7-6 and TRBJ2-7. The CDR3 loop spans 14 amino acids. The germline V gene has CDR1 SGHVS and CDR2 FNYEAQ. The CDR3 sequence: CASSLMTGVYEQYF.

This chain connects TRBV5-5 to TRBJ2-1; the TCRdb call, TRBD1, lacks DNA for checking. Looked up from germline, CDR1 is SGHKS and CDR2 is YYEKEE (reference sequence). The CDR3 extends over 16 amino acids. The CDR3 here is CASSLGGTTPWREQFF.

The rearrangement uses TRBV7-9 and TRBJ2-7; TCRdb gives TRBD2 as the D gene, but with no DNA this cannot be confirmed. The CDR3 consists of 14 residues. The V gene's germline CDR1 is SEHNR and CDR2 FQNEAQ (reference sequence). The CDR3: CASSLRDYDYEQYF.